Detailed here is one TCR beta chain. The target of this receptor is not known. Per-base quality was not reported, and no clone a single base away is much larger than it. The data derive from a study of blood T cell repertoires in COVID-19 (dated by TCRdb to the early 2020s). Notes on the research overall: Collaborator samples came from the United States, Italy and Spain and covered acute and convalescent phases of COVID-19. Samples were obtained from the ongoing ImmuneRACE study (first 160 participants) and from some 1,300 subjects provided by 6 global collaborators. Sample metadata almost always included a de-identified subject ID, COVID-19 status, age in years and sex. The repertoires were released in a freely available public database intended as a resource for research on the immune response to SARS-CoV-2. The prospective study material was composed of cDNA or gDNA derived from T cells, B-cell-depleted T cells, or PBMCs. Where HLA class I and class II types were available, the types were taken from metadata supplied by the sample provider, not from assay-based typing. Subjects who had been exposed to COVID-19, were actively infected with it, or had recovered from it provided the deeply sampled blood TCRbeta repertoires that made up the dataset. Overall study results and their limits: The quantity of clinical and demographic metadata differed by source and by participant and was supplied without curation.

Germline trimming: 2 bases from V, 1 base from J; junction bases outside gene matches: 6. From a lookup of the germline V gene (reference sequence), CDR1 and CDR2 are LGHDT and YNNKEL. The CDR3, from cysteine to phenylalanine, totals 16 residues. Only the CDR3 part of the read is kept: 48 bases, read in frame from the first base. The immunoSEQ Assay, a bias-controlled multiplex PCR, was used to amplify TCRbeta CDR3 regions from genomic DNA. As for how the authors treated the data: Nucleated cell counts per sample were estimated from amplification of reference gene primers within the assay. To quantify the absolute abundance of each unique TCRbeta CDR3 rearrangement, sequence reads were collapsed and filtered. For each sample, productive Simpson clonality was calculated as the square root of Simpson's diversity index over productive rearrangements. Not all clones reach the TCRdb copy of this immuneACCESS table, which keeps in-frame sequences only. Checked studies attribute under half of the gap to unresolved V genes and leave the rest unexplained. That table furnishes V, J and clone size, whereas the DNA furnished D and trimming. The sample has 200,000 or so clones on record, 80% to 85% of them singletons. Clones ranked in the top ten supply approximately 2.9% of the sample.

Samples from volunteer blood donors who had recovered from COVID-19 were contributed by a second Seattle source. Whole blood was collected in K2EDTA tubes by collaborating institutions according to the institutions' own protocols. Collaborator samples were shipped for TCRbeta analysis as frozen whole blood, isolated PBMCs, or DNA extracted from either sample type. The TCR originated in a woman aged 25 to 45 who had recovered from COVID-19. Sequencing was performed on peripheral blood. The chain uses TRBV3-1 (or the pseudogene TRBV3-2) and TRBJ2-3; the central 7 bases match TRBD1. CDR3 sequence: CASSQRGQEGTDTQYF. The DNA sequence is TGTGCCAGCAGCCAAAGGGGGCAGGAGGGCACAGATACGCAGTATTTT.